Listed below are T cell receptor beta chains from one sample, sequenced in a study of blood T cell repertoires in COVID-19. Assay used: immunoSEQ multiplex PCR; TCRdb lists only in-frame clones, some missing. Among 150,000 or so clones listed, roughly 90% were seen once. What was sequenced was peripheral blood. These receptors were collected from a human donor in a cohort sampled during active COVID-19. The CDR3 runs from the conserved cysteine through the conserved F or W. D genes are given only for firm matches. Clone size is stated in some rows and not others, as once, few, many or a class when expanded.

j_call: TRBJ1-5
d_call: -
v_call: TRBV5-1
clone_size: many
cdr3_nt: TGCGCCAGCAGCTGGGACACAGATCAGCCCCAGCATTTT
cdr3_aa: CASSWDTDQPQHF

j_call: TRBJ2-2
d_call: TRBD2
v_call: TRBV30
clone_size: -
cdr3_nt: TGTGCCTGGAGTGTATCCCGCCGGGCTAGCGGAGGGGAGCTGTTTTTT
cdr3_aa: CAWSVSRRASGGELFF

j_call: TRBJ1-4
d_call: TRBD1
v_call: TRBV28
clone_size: -
cdr3_nt: TGTGCCAGCGGGACAGGGACGAGTGAAAAACTGTTTTTT
cdr3_aa: CASGTGTSEKLFF

j_call: TRBJ2-7
d_call: -
v_call: TRBV6-6
clone_size: -
cdr3_nt: TGTGCCAGCAGTTACTCGCCGCGGGGATCGTACAACGAGCAGTACTTC
cdr3_aa: CASSYSPRGSYNEQYF

j_call: TRBJ2-7
d_call: TRBD1
v_call: TRBV4-1
clone_size: once
cdr3_nt: TGCGCCAGCAGCCCCGGGACAGGGGCCTCCTACGAGCAGTACTTC
cdr3_aa: CASSPGTGASYEQYF

j_call: TRBJ2-3
d_call: TRBD1
v_call: TRBV5-1
clone_size: once
cdr3_nt: TGCGCCAGCAGCTTGGTGGGACAGAAGGTGGGAGATACGCAGTATTTT
cdr3_aa: CASSLVGQKVGDTQYF

j_call: TRBJ2-1
d_call: -
v_call: TRBV29-1
clone_size: -
cdr3_nt: TGCAGCGTTGTGCGGGACCCCGCTAGTGAGCAGTTCTTC
cdr3_aa: CSVVRDPASEQFF

j_call: TRBJ2-5
d_call: -
v_call: TRBV27
clone_size: once
cdr3_nt: TGTGCCAGCAGTTACGGTAGGGCGGGGGAGACCCAGTACTTC
cdr3_aa: CASSYGRAGETQYF

j_call: TRBJ2-1
d_call: -
v_call: TRBV14
clone_size: -
cdr3_nt: TGTGCCAGCAGCCAAGATTTCACGCGATACAATGAGCAGTTCTTC
cdr3_aa: CASSQDFTRYNEQFF

j_call: TRBJ1-5
d_call: -
v_call: TRBV4-1
clone_size: -
cdr3_nt: TGCGCCAGCAGCCAAGACCTGACAGGAGAGAATCAGCCCCAGCATTTT
cdr3_aa: CASSQDLTGENQPQHF

j_call: TRBJ2-7
d_call: -
v_call: TRBV28
clone_size: -
cdr3_nt: TGTGCCAGCAGGCAGGTTCCCTACGACGAGCAGTACTTC
cdr3_aa: CASRQVPYDEQYF

j_call: TRBJ2-4
d_call: TRBD2
v_call: TRBV11-2
clone_size: -
cdr3_nt: TGTGCCAGCAGCTTAGCACGGGGGGGGAAAAACATTCAGTACTTC
cdr3_aa: CASSLARGGKNIQYF

j_call: TRBJ2-3
d_call: -
v_call: TRBV4-2
clone_size: -
cdr3_nt: TGTGCCAGCAGCCAAGAAGTGGGTGCCCTAGGGGTTACGCCAGATACGCAGTATTTT
cdr3_aa: CASSQEVGALGVTPDTQYF

j_call: TRBJ2-3
d_call: -
v_call: TRBV19
clone_size: -
cdr3_nt: TGTGCGAGCAAAAGATCCGACAGAGCCACAGATACGCAGTATTTT
cdr3_aa: CASKRSDRATDTQYF

j_call: TRBJ2-5
d_call: -
v_call: TRBV28
clone_size: -
cdr3_nt: TGTGCCAGCAGTTTGGGGGAGCAGGGGGAGACCCAGTACTTC
cdr3_aa: CASSLGEQGETQYF

j_call: TRBJ2-6
d_call: -
v_call: TRBV5-1
clone_size: -
cdr3_nt: TGCGCCAGCAGTTTAGGGAGCTCTGGGGCCAACGTCCTGACTTTC
cdr3_aa: CASSLGSSGANVLTF

j_call: TRBJ2-1
d_call: TRBD2
v_call: TRBV19
clone_size: many
cdr3_nt: TGTGCCAGTAGTATAGCTAGCGGTGGCGTCGGTGAGCAGTTCTTC
cdr3_aa: CASSIASGGVGEQFF

j_call: TRBJ2-3
d_call: -
v_call: TRBV6-5
clone_size: -
cdr3_nt: TGTGCCAGCAGTCCGGGACACCCCACAGATACGCAGTATTTT
cdr3_aa: CASSPGHPTDTQYF

j_call: TRBJ2-1
d_call: TRBD1
v_call: TRBV7-3
clone_size: -
cdr3_nt: TGTGCCAGCAGCCAACCCGGGACAGGGGAGTTCAATGAGCAGTTCTTC
cdr3_aa: CASSQPGTGEFNEQFF

j_call: TRBJ1-1
d_call: -
v_call: TRBV6-2/TRBV6-3
clone_size: -
cdr3_nt: TGTGCCAGCAGTAAACTCAGGGAGAACACTGAAGCTTTCTTT
cdr3_aa: CASSKLRENTEAFF

j_call: TRBJ2-4
d_call: -
v_call: TRBV7-8
clone_size: few
cdr3_nt: TGTGCCAGCAGCTTAAGAACTCACGGGGACATTCAGTACTTC
cdr3_aa: CASSLRTHGDIQYF

j_call: TRBJ1-6
d_call: -
v_call: TRBV5-1
clone_size: -
cdr3_nt: TGCGCCAGCAGCTTGTACCCGGGACTCAACTCACCCCTCCACTTT
cdr3_aa: CASSLYPGLNSPLHF

j_call: TRBJ2-7
d_call: TRBD1
v_call: TRBV4-3
clone_size: -
cdr3_nt: TGCGCCAGCAGCCAACCAGGGGGTTACGAGCAGTACTTC
cdr3_aa: CASSQPGGYEQYF

j_call: TRBJ2-5
d_call: TRBD1
v_call: TRBV7-6
clone_size: -
cdr3_nt: TGTGCCAGCAGCTTAGTTGGGACAGGGGGGGTAGAGACCCAGTACTTC
cdr3_aa: CASSLVGTGGVETQYF

j_call: TRBJ2-7
d_call: TRBD1
v_call: TRBV7-2
clone_size: -
cdr3_nt: TGTGCCAGCAGCCCGGCCGGGACAGGGATTTACGAGCAGTACTTC
cdr3_aa: CASSPAGTGIYEQYF

j_call: TRBJ2-2
d_call: TRBD1
v_call: TRBV7-9
clone_size: -
cdr3_nt: TGTGCCAGCAGCCCACAGACAGGGGACACCGGGGAGCTGTTTTTT
cdr3_aa: CASSPQTGDTGELFF

j_call: TRBJ2-5
d_call: TRBD2
v_call: TRBV6-2/TRBV6-3
clone_size: -
cdr3_nt: TGTGCCAGCAGTTACAATTCGCTAGCGGGAGGACAAGAGACCCAGTACTTC
cdr3_aa: CASSYNSLAGGQETQYF

j_call: TRBJ1-2
d_call: -
v_call: TRBV19
clone_size: -
cdr3_nt: TGTGCCAGTAGTATAGCCCCAGGGGACTATGGCTACACCTTC
cdr3_aa: CASSIAPGDYGYTF

j_call: TRBJ2-2
d_call: TRBD2
v_call: TRBV6-4
clone_size: -
cdr3_nt: TGTGCCAGCAGTGACTCCACTAGCGGAAATCTAAACACCGGGGAGCTGTTTTTT
cdr3_aa: CASSDSTSGNLNTGELFF

j_call: TRBJ2-7
d_call: TRBD1
v_call: TRBV6-5
clone_size: few
cdr3_nt: TGTGCCAGCAGCGGGACAGGGACAGGGGAGCAGTACTTC
cdr3_aa: CASSGTGTGEQYF

j_call: TRBJ1-3
d_call: -
v_call: TRBV6-1
clone_size: -
cdr3_nt: TGTGCCAGCAGTGACAGGGTAACGTCCATATATTTT
cdr3_aa: CASSDRVTSIYF

j_call: TRBJ2-5
d_call: -
v_call: TRBV18
clone_size: -
cdr3_nt: TGTGCCAGCTCACCAAACAGATACACGGAGACCCAGTACTTC
cdr3_aa: CASSPNRYTETQYF

j_call: TRBJ1-1
d_call: -
v_call: TRBV6-5
clone_size: -
cdr3_nt: TGTGCCAGCAGTTACTCCCGCCCCTCCGAGATAATCTTT
cdr3_aa: CASSYSRPSEIIF

j_call: TRBJ2-3
d_call: TRBD2
v_call: TRBV19
clone_size: -
cdr3_nt: TGTGCCAGTAGTATTTATAGCGGGGCCCTTATCTCAGATACGCAGTATTTT
cdr3_aa: CASSIYSGALISDTQYF

j_call: TRBJ2-1
d_call: -
v_call: TRBV28
clone_size: -
cdr3_nt: TGTGCCAGCAGGTCATTTAGCGGCAGCTCCTACAATGAGCAGTTCTTC
cdr3_aa: CASRSFSGSSYNEQFF

j_call: TRBJ2-7
d_call: TRBD2
v_call: TRBV28
clone_size: -
cdr3_nt: TGTGCCAGCAGTCAAACTAGCGGGAGTAGGTACGAGCAGTACTTC
cdr3_aa: CASSQTSGSRYEQYF

j_call: TRBJ2-1
d_call: TRBD2
v_call: TRBV24-1
clone_size: -
cdr3_nt: TGTGCCACCAGTGATACCGGTACTAGCGGACCTGAGCAGTTCTTC
cdr3_aa: CATSDTGTSGPEQFF

j_call: TRBJ1-2
d_call: -
v_call: TRBV6-5
clone_size: once
cdr3_nt: TGTGCCAGCAGCCAAATACAGGGCAGCTATGGCTACACCTTC
cdr3_aa: CASSQIQGSYGYTF